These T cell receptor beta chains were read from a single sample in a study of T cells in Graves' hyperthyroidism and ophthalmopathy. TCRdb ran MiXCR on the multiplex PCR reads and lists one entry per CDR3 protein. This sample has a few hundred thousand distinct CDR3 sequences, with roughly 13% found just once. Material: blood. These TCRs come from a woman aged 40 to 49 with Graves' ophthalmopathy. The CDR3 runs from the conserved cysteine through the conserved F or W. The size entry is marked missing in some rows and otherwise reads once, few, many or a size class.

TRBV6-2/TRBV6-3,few,CASSYSLSRSVNEQFF
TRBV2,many,CASSVRPYEQYF
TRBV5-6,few,CASSQPGTEQFF
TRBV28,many,CASSLQGLTDTQYF
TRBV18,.,CASSPQRVNQPQHF
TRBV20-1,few,CSVGQQGGQPQHF
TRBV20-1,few,CSARDGRTSAYEQFF
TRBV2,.,CASSVSGFTGPQYF
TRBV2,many,CASRSKGGHASTDTQYF
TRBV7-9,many,CASSLEGGASYEQYF
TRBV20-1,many,CSASKAANYGYTF
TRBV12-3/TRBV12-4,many,CASSLGGLGGSEQYF
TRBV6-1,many,CASSAWTGYNEQFF
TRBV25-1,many,CASSPSGRGVAYEQYF
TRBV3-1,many,CASSQELQRNEKLFF
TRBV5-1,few,CASSYGLAGGVGETQYF
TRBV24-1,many,CATSDSLAGRQYF
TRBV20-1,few,CSARRTGGEKLFF
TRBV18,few,CASSHSFGTLTEAFF
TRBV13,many,CASSWGRVYTDTQYF
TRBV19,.,CASSSPGVSGANVLTF
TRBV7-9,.,CASSKGTGGNSPLHF
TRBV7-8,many,CASSLGTGDTEAFF
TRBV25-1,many,CASSERPGAGAGFEQYF
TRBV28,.,CASSLRRNRDRGRDTRSGNTIYF
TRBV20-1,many,CLIQRKETQYF
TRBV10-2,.,CASNSGGPQGTQYF
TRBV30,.,CAWSVSEHTEAFF
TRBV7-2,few,CASSRGGGLETQYF
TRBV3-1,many,CASSQGGSRTDTQYF
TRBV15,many,CATSTARGTGGGGEQYF
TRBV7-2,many,CASSSSGGLGYNEQFF
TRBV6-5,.,CASSYKRRGSSYEQYF
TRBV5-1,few,CASSPGDSKSYNEQFF
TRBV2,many,CASRWGQGRTEAFF
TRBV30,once,CAWSVAGAYEQYF
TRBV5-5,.,CASSPLAAAVEKLFF
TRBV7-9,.,CASSLASLSYEQYF
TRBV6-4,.,CASRPSTGTSLYF
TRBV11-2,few,CASSLAGTFMNTEAFF
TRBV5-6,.,CASSFPSGANVLTF
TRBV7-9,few,CASNAGTGFSYGYTF
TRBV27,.,CASSNSGRGAGELFF
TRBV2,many,CASKGQRNTGELFF
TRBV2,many,CASRLAGEQYF
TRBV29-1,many,CSVASLGATETQYF
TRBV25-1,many,CASSSQFADGYTF
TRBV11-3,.,CASSFGDPTGELFF
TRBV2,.,CASSETSGRSYEQYF
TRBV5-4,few,CASSSSSGRHYNSPLHF
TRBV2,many,CASTREETQYF
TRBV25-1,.,CASSDYGTSTDTQYF
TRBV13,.,CASSQVSLSLGPREEQYF
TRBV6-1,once,CASNPPNEQFF
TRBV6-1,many,CASSQWEGAFF